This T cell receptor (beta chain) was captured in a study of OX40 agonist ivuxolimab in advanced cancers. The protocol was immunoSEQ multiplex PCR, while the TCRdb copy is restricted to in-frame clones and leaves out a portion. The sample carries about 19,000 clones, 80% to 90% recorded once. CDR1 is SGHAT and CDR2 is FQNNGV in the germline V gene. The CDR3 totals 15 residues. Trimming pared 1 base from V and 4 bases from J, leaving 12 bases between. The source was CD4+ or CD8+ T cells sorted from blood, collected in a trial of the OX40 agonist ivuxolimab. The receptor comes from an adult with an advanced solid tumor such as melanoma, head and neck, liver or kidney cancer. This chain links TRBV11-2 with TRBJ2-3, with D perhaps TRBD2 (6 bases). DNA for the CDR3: TGTGCCAGCAGCTTAGCGGGAGTGGTAGCAGATACGCAGTATTTT. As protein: CASSLAGVVADTQYF.